This is a list of T cell receptor beta chains from one sample in a study of blood T cell repertoires in COVID-19. Profiled with immunoSEQ multiplex PCR; TCRdb holds only in-frame clones, not every one. Of 110,000 or so clones in the sample, about 85% were seen once. Sequencing was performed on peripheral blood. These receptors came from a man aged 35-49 years with acute or convalescent COVID-19. Both conserved end residues are part of each CDR3. Each record gives: V gene, CDR3 length, D gene, clone size, J gene, CDR3 DNA, CDR3 protein. The D gene is left open where the match is weak. Clone size appears in some rows only: once, few, many, or a class for an expanded clone.

TRBV9	13	-	-	TRBJ2-7	TGTGCCAGCAGCGCAAGAGAGGGATACGAGCAGTACTTC	CASSAREGYEQYF
TRBV5-1	17	TRBD2	-	TRBJ2-3	TGCGCCAGCAGCTTGGCCCCTAGCGGGGGGGCAACAGATACGCAGTATTTT	CASSLAPSGGATDTQYF
TRBV19	11	-	-	TRBJ1-3	TGTGCCAGAAGTAGGCGAAACACCATATATTTT	CARSRRNTIYF
TRBV30	14	TRBD1	-	TRBJ1-2	TGTGCCTGGGTAAAACAACAGGGGAACTATGGCTACACCTTC	CAWVKQQGNYGYTF
TRBV27	14	-	-	TRBJ1-4	TGTGCCAGCAGAAAACGGGACACTAGTGAAAAACTGTTTTTT	CASRKRDTSEKLFF
TRBV30	13	TRBD2	-	TRBJ2-1	TGTGCCTGGCGCCTCAGCGGGGGAAATGAGCAGTTCTTC	CAWRLSGGNEQFF
TRBV2	13	-	once	TRBJ2-7	TGTGCCAGCAGTCCTACGTCCTCCTACGAGCAGTACTTC	CASSPTSSYEQYF
TRBV5-3	18	TRBD2	once	TRBJ2-7	TGTGCCAGAAGCCAATCGACTAGCGGGGGGGAGCGCCTCTACGAGCAGTACTTC	CARSQSTSGGERLYEQYF
TRBV7-2	15	TRBD2	-	TRBJ2-1	TGTGCCAGCAGCCTAACTAGCGGAGCCTACAATGAGCAGTTCTTC	CASSLTSGAYNEQFF
TRBV19	14	TRBD1	-	TRBJ1-2	TGTGCCAGTAGTATAACAGGGGGGAAGATTGGCTACACCTTC	CASSITGGKIGYTF
TRBV10-3	14	-	-	TRBJ1-3	TGTGCCACCTATGCAGACTTCTCTGGAAACACCATATATTTT	CATYADFSGNTIYF
TRBV2	14	TRBD1	-	TRBJ2-3	TGTGCCAGCAGACGGGACAGGGGCACAGATGCGCAGTATTTT	CASRRDRGTDAQYF
TRBV19	15	TRBD1	few	TRBJ2-7	TGTGCCAGTAGTACCCAGACAGGGGCAGCCTACGAGCAGTACTTC	CASSTQTGAAYEQYF
TRBV6-4	13	-	-	TRBJ2-5	TGTGCCAGCGCCCCAGGGGTCGCAGAGACCCAGTACTTC	CASAPGVAETQYF
TRBV7-2	14	-	-	TRBJ1-5	TGTGCCAGCAGCCCAAGCGTCAGGGGTCAGCCCCAGCATTTT	CASSPSVRGQPQHF
TRBV14	12	-	few	TRBJ2-1	TGTGCCAGCAGCTACAGATACAATGAGCAGTTCTTC	CASSYRYNEQFF
TRBV6-6	13	-	-	TRBJ1-6	TGTGCCAGCACTCCCTCCTATAATTCACCCCTCCACTTT	CASTPSYNSPLHF
TRBV9	14	-	-	TRBJ2-3	TGTGCCAGCAGCGTAGGCAGGGCGAGGGATACGCAGTATTTT	CASSVGRARDTQYF
TRBV6-5	15	TRBD2	-	TRBJ2-3	TGTGCCATCAGAAGGAGCGGGACCTTCACAGATACGCAGTATTTT	CAIRRSGTFTDTQYF
TRBV29-1	13	-	-	TRBJ2-3	TGCAGCGTTGGAGCTGGGCCCACAGATACGCAGTATTTT	CSVGAGPTDTQYF
TRBV30	14	-	-	TRBJ2-5	TGTGCCTGGAGTGTACAGGGTGGACGCGAGACCCAGTACTTC	CAWSVQGGRETQYF
TRBV7-9	16	-	-	TRBJ1-6	TGTGCCAGCAGCCCGGACACGAGCTCCTATAATTCACCCCTCCACTTT	CASSPDTSSYNSPLHF
TRBV30	14	-	-	TRBJ1-5	TGTGCCTGGAGTATGGGGCAGGGAAATCAGCCCCAGCATTTT	CAWSMGQGNQPQHF
TRBV19	15	TRBD2	-	TRBJ2-7	TGTGCCAGTAGTACCCTGCGGGGGGATTCCTACGAGCAGTACTTC	CASSTLRGDSYEQYF
TRBV7-2	13	-	-	TRBJ2-7	TGTGCCAGCAGCTTAGGTGGGGGCGTCGAGCAGTACTTC	CASSLGGGVEQYF
TRBV30	16	-	-	TRBJ2-6	TGTGCCTTTAAGACGGCGGGGAGCTCTGGGGCCAACGTCCTGACTTTC	CAFKTAGSSGANVLTF
TRBV20-1	14	-	-	TRBJ2-7	TGCAGTGCTAGTAGGGGGGGGGCTTCCTACGAGCAGTACTTC	CSASRGGASYEQYF
TRBV5-1	15	-	-	TRBJ2-7	TGCGCCAGCAGCTTGGTTACCGGACTCAACTACGAGCAGTACTTC	CASSLVTGLNYEQYF
TRBV6-5	13	-	-	TRBJ2-7	TGTGCCAGCAGTTACGGGGCTCCCTACGAGCAGTACTTC	CASSYGAPYEQYF
TRBV24-1	15	TRBD1	-	TRBJ2-7	TGTGCCACCAGTGATCCTTACAGGGGGAAGTACGAGCAGTACTTC	CATSDPYRGKYEQYF
TRBV24-1	19	-	once	TRBJ2-4	TGTGCCACCAGTGATTCGGGCAGTTTGGGGGCTGGGGCCAAAAACATTCAGTACTTC	CATSDSGSLGAGAKNIQYF
TRBV29-1	14	-	-	TRBJ1-2	TGCAGCGTTGAAGATATTGGAAGGGGCCGTGGCTACACCTTC	CSVEDIGRGRGYTF
TRBV2	13	TRBD1	few	TRBJ1-6	TGTGCCAGCAGCCTGACAGGGAGGTCACCCCTCCACTTT	CASSLTGRSPLHF
TRBV6-5	11	-	-	TRBJ1-4	TGTGCCAGCAGTCTTAATGAAAAACTGTTTTTT	CASSLNEKLFF
TRBV10-3	15	-	-	TRBJ2-5	TGTGCCATCAGTGAGTCGGCGGGGGCTTGGGAGACCCAGTACTTC	CAISESAGAWETQYF
TRBV30	19	TRBD2	-	TRBJ2-3	TGTGCCTGGAGTGTACCCCCTTTCGAGCGGGGCTATGAGGCAGATACGCAGTATTTT	CAWSVPPFERGYEADTQYF
TRBV19	15	TRBD1	-	TRBJ1-6	TGTGCCAGTGCCGGGACAGGGGGGTATAATTCACCCCTCCACTTT	CASAGTGGYNSPLHF
TRBV5-4	15	TRBD2	-	TRBJ2-3	TGTGCCAGCACCGGGACTAGCGGGGGGTCAGATACGCAGTATTTT	CASTGTSGGSDTQYF
TRBV5-1	15	TRBD2	-	TRBJ2-3	TGCGCCAGCGGAACGGGGGGGCTGGGCACAGATACGCAGTATTTT	CASGTGGLGTDTQYF
TRBV2	17	-	-	TRBJ2-1	TGTGCCAGCAGTGAAGTCCCGGGACAACCTAGTCGCAATGAGCAGTTCTTC	CASSEVPGQPSRNEQFF
TRBV19	14	-	-	TRBJ1-1	TGTGCCAGTAGTAGGGTAGACTCGGGGACTGAAGCTTTCTTT	CASSRVDSGTEAFF
TRBV25-1	12	-	once	TRBJ2-7	TGTGCCAGCAGTGACCACTCCTACGAGCAGTACTTC	CASSDHSYEQYF
TRBV24-1	18	-	-	TRBJ2-7	TGTGCCACCAGTGATTTGCCTGACCGTGGTAGGGGCGATCACGAGCAGTACTTC	CATSDLPDRGRGDHEQYF
TRBV5-4	15	-	once	TRBJ2-7	TGTGCCAGCAGCTTGGCCCAGGGTGGGACCTACGAGCAGTACTTC	CASSLAQGGTYEQYF